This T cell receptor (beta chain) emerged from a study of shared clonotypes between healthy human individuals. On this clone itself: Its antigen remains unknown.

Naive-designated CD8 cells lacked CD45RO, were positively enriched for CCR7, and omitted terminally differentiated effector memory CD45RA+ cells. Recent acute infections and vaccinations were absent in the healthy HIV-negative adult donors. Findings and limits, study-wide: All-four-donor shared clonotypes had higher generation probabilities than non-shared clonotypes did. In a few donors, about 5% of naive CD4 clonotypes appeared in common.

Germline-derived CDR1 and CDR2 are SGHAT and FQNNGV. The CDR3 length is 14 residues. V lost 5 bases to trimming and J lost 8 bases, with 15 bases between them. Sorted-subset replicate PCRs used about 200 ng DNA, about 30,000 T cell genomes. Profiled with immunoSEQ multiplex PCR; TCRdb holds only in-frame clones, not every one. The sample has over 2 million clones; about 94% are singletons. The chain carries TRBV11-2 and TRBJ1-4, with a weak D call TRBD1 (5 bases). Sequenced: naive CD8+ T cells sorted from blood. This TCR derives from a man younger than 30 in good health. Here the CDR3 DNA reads TGTGCCAGCAGCCCTTGGGGGTCGGGGGAAAAACTGTTTTTT. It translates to CASSPWGSGEKLFF.